Listed here is a single TCR beta chain. Its antigen is currently unknown. After removal of 1 base from V and 6 bases from J, the junction contained 13 bases not matched to a gene. CDR1 is SEHNR and CDR2 is FQNEAQ in the germline V gene (reference sequence). The CDR3 consists of 18 residues. This specimen comes from a study of cytomegalovirus exposure and HLA in healthy donors. The PCR employed 60 Vbeta primers together with 13 Jbeta primers. Only in-frame clones appear in the TCRdb table, and some are missing; sequencing was by immunoSEQ multiplex PCR. The data show 150,000 to 200,000 clones, with roughly 12% seen just once and less than 8.5% held by the top ten. Regarding the study as a whole: A later analysis showed that HLA-associated TCR beta chains had undergone more clonal expansion than equally common others. The CMV antigen specificity of a few CMV-associated chains was confirmed through in vitro analysis. A prior analysis recorded that most TCR beta V segments were productive about 90% or about 30% of the time. Reports showed the classifier diagnosing cytomegalovirus status with high specificity and sensitivity.

Sample: PBMCs. This TCR was sampled from a man aged 50-59 years in good health and CMV-seropositive. The V and J genes are TRBV7-9 and TRBJ1-5, with 9 bases that match TRBD1. CDR3 amino acids: CASSLEAGTGGRGQPQHF. The DNA of the CDR3 is TGTGCCAGCAGCTTAGAGGCGGGTACAGGGGGCCGGGGTCAGCCCCAGCATTTT. The whole variable domain, filled in from reference TRBV7-9 and TRBJ1-5, reads DTGVSQNPRHKITKRGQNVTFRCDPISEHNRLYWYRQTLGQGPEFLTYFQNEAQLEKSRLLSDRFSAERPKGSFSTLEIQRTEQGDSAMYLCASSLEAGTGGRGQPQHFGDGTRLSIL.